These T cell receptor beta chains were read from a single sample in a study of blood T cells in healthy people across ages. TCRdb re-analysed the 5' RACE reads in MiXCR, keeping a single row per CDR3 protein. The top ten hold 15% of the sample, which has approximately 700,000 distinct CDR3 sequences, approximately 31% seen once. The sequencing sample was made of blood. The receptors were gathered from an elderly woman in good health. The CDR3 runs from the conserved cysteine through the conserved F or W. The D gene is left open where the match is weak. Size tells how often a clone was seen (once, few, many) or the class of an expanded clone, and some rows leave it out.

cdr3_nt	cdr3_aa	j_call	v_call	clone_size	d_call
TGTGCCAGCAGTTATGGGGCAGGGGAAGGCTATGGCTACACCTTC	CASSYGAGEGYGYTF	TRBJ1-2	TRBV6-6	NA	NA
TGCGCCAGCAGCCAAATCGGGACAGGGATAAGCGAGCAGTACTTC	CASSQIGTGISEQYF	TRBJ2-7	TRBV5-1	many	TRBD1
TGCAGTGCTAGAGCCGGGGGCCCCAATGAGCAGTTCTTC	CSARAGGPNEQFF	TRBJ2-1	TRBV20-1	many	NA
TGTGCCAGCAGTGAAAGGCCCACGGTGACCCAGTACTTC	CASSERPTVTQYF	TRBJ2-5	TRBV25-1	many	NA
TGTGCCAGCAGCTTACGGAGCGGGGGGACTACAGATACGCAGTATTTT	CASSLRSGGTTDTQYF	TRBJ2-3	TRBV7-2	many	TRBD2
TGTGCCAGCAGTTCGTCAGCCAGGGGGCCCCGCACAGATACGCAGTATTTT	CASSSSARGPRTDTQYF	TRBJ2-3	TRBV28	many	TRBD1
TGCGCCAGCAGCTTGGAACAGCCCTATGGCTACACCTTC	CASSLEQPYGYTF	TRBJ1-2	TRBV5-1	many	NA
TGTGCCAGCAGCGGGCGGATGGGGGGCTCCTACGAGCAGTACTTC	CASSGRMGGSYEQYF	TRBJ2-7	TRBV4-2	NA	NA
TGCGCCGGCAGCCCAGGGGGCTCTGGGGCCAACGTCCTGACTTTC	CAGSPGGSGANVLTF	TRBJ2-6	TRBV5-1	few	TRBD1
TGTGCCAGCAGTGGGGGGGGGATGACAGTGAACACCGGGGAGCTGTTTTTT	CASSGGGMTVNTGELFF	TRBJ2-2	TRBV5-5	NA	TRBD2
TGTGCCAGCAGATCCTTCAGCGGGGGGGATAATGAGCAGTTCTTC	CASRSFSGGDNEQFF	TRBJ2-1	TRBV2	many	TRBD2
TGTGCCACCGGGACAGGACTGTATAATTCACCCCTCCACTTT	CATGTGLYNSPLHF	TRBJ1-6	TRBV10-3	NA	TRBD1
TGTGCCAGCAGTTTAACGGGGGGGGCTAAGAATGAGCAGTTCTTC	CASSLTGGAKNEQFF	TRBJ2-1	TRBV12-3/TRBV12-4	many	TRBD2
TGCAGTGCCACCGCCGGGGTCCATAATTCACCCCTCCACTTT	CSATAGVHNSPLHF	TRBJ1-6	TRBV20-1	NA	NA
TGTGCCAGTCGAACGCGCGGGGCTAACTATGGCTACACCTTC	CASRTRGANYGYTF	TRBJ1-2	TRBV19	NA	NA
TGCAGTTCTGGGACAGAGCTCAGTCAGCCCCAGCATTTT	CSSGTELSQPQHF	TRBJ1-5	TRBV20-1	NA	TRBD1
TGTGCCAGCAGCTCTGCGAGGGGCGGGGGAGAGACCCAGTACTTC	CASSSARGGGETQYF	TRBJ2-5	TRBV6-2/TRBV6-3	many	TRBD2
TGTGCCAGCAGCTTGGCCCCCAGGACAGCTAACTATGGCTACACCTTC	CASSLAPRTANYGYTF	TRBJ1-2	TRBV5-4	many	NA
TGTGCCAGCAGCTTTACTCGGGACCAAGAGACCCAGTACTTC	CASSFTRDQETQYF	TRBJ2-5	TRBV7-9	NA	NA
TGTGCCAGCAGCGTAGGACTAGCGGGGACTACCAATGAGCAGTTCTTC	CASSVGLAGTTNEQFF	TRBJ2-1	TRBV9	many	TRBD2
TGTGCCAGAAGCTGGGGATGGAGGCCCCAGGGATCTACTTCGAACACTGAAGCTTTCTTT	CARSWGWRPQGSTSNTEAFF	TRBJ1-1	TRBV5-3	NA	NA
TGTGCCAGCAGTTCCCGGACAGGGGCCGGCTCCTATAATTCACCCCTCCACTTT	CASSSRTGAGSYNSPLHF	TRBJ1-6	TRBV6-2/TRBV6-3	many	TRBD1
TGTGCCAGCAGCCTGGTCCTAGCGGGGCCCTACGAGCAGTACTTC	CASSLVLAGPYEQYF	TRBJ2-7	TRBV2	many	TRBD2
TGTGCCAGCACCACAACCTCCTACGAGCAGTACTTC	CASTTTSYEQYF	TRBJ2-7	TRBV28	NA	NA
TGTGCCACCAGTGATTTTAACAGCCCCTACGAGCAGTACTTC	CATSDFNSPYEQYF	TRBJ2-7	TRBV24-1	NA	NA
TGCAGTGCTCAACCGGGACAGATGGGGACCCAGTACTTC	CSAQPGQMGTQYF	TRBJ2-5	TRBV20-1	NA	TRBD1
TGTGCCAGCAGACTGGGCACAGATACGCAGTATTTT	CASRLGTDTQYF	TRBJ2-3	TRBV6-6	NA	NA
TGCAGTGTCTCGGCGGAGTCAAATTACTATAATTCACCCCTCCACTTT	CSVSAESNYYNSPLHF	TRBJ1-6	TRBV20-1	few	NA
TGTGCCAGCAGCCAATTAGACACCTCCTACAATGAGCAGTACTTC	CASSQLDTSYNEQYF	TRBJ2-7	TRBV7-9	many	NA
TGTGCCAGCAGCAAAGCGGGGCCAGGGGGCCTCCCCTACGAGCAGTACTTC	CASSKAGPGGLPYEQYF	TRBJ2-7	TRBV21-1	many	NA
TGTGCCAGCAGTGAAGGTGGGGCCTCTCAAGATACGCAGTATTTT	CASSEGGASQDTQYF	TRBJ2-3	TRBV6-4	many	NA
TGTGCCAGCAGCCAGAACGACCAGGGGGCGAACACTGAAGCTTTCTTT	CASSQNDQGANTEAFF	TRBJ1-1	TRBV4-2	NA	TRBD1
TGTGCCAGCAGTGAAAGGACAGGCTCTGGGGCCAACGTCCTGACTTTC	CASSERTGSGANVLTF	TRBJ2-6	TRBV28	NA	TRBD1
TGTGCCAGCAGCCTCCAGTCGGCAACCTACGAGCAGTACTTC	CASSLQSATYEQYF	TRBJ2-7	TRBV7-2	many	NA
TGCAGTGCCTCTCCCGCTAGCGGGGGGGCCAATGAGCAGTTCTTC	CSASPASGGANEQFF	TRBJ2-1	TRBV20-1	many	TRBD2
TGCAGTGCTAGAGGGAGACTAGCGGGGCTCCAAGAGACCCAGTACTTC	CSARGRLAGLQETQYF	TRBJ2-5	TRBV20-1	many	TRBD2
TGTGCCAGCAGGATCGGGACAGGACACAATCAGCCCCAGCATTTT	CASRIGTGHNQPQHF	TRBJ1-5	TRBV12-3/TRBV12-4	many	TRBD1
TGCAGTGCCCTGGACAGGGGGACTAGCTTTGTCAATGAGCAGTTCTTC	CSALDRGTSFVNEQFF	TRBJ2-1	TRBV20-1	NA	NA
TGTGCCAGCAGAGACCCTACGCAGGAAGCTTTCTTT	CASRDPTQEAFF	TRBJ1-1	TRBV6-2/TRBV6-3	few	NA
TGTGCCAGCAGTTACGGAGGGACAGAGGTCGAGCAGTACTTC	CASSYGGTEVEQYF	TRBJ2-7	TRBV6-2/TRBV6-3	many	NA
TGTGCCAGCAGCCCCGCCGGGGGAGCTAACTATGGCTACACCTTC	CASSPAGGANYGYTF	TRBJ1-2	TRBV5-5	many	NA
TGCGCCAGCAGCGCCAGCGGGGGGACGTACGAGCAGTACTTC	CASSASGGTYEQYF	TRBJ2-7	TRBV4-1	NA	TRBD2
TGCGCCAGCAGCCAAGAGGCAGGGTTACGGGAGACCCAGTACTTC	CASSQEAGLRETQYF	TRBJ2-5	TRBV4-1	many	NA
TGTGCCAGCAGCCTACTAGCGGGGGCGCCCAGTGAGATACGGTATGAGCAGTTCTTC	CASSLLAGAPSEIRYEQFF	TRBJ2-1	TRBV6-6	many	TRBD2
TGTGCCAGCAGTTCCTACCGGCAGTTCTTC	CASSSYRQFF	TRBJ2-1	TRBV28	many	NA
TGTGCCAGCAGCTGGGGGGGCTCGGGGGTGGATGAGCAGTTCTTC	CASSWGGSGVDEQFF	TRBJ2-1	TRBV7-9	many	NA
TGCGCCAGCACCAGGGGGTTTCCCCCTTACGAGCAGTACTTC	CASTRGFPPYEQYF	TRBJ2-7	TRBV10-2	once	TRBD1
TGTGCCAGCAATGTTCAGGCGAGAGGGCCCGAGCAGTACTTC	CASNVQARGPEQYF	TRBJ2-7	TRBV6-1	NA	NA
TGTGCCAGCAGTTCCCCCACGGGAGGGGCCAACGTCCTGACTTTC	CASSSPTGGANVLTF	TRBJ2-6	TRBV27	many	NA
TGTGCCAGCAGCGAGACATCCGTTCAGCCCCAGCATTTT	CASSETSVQPQHF	TRBJ1-5	TRBV7-2	many	NA
TGTGCCAGCAGCATTACTAGCTTGGATGTTTACGAGCAGTACTTC	CASSITSLDVYEQYF	TRBJ2-7	TRBV7-2	NA	NA
TGTGCCAGCTCTTCGGGGATGGATACGCAGTATTTT	CASSSGMDTQYF	TRBJ2-3	TRBV10-3	NA	NA